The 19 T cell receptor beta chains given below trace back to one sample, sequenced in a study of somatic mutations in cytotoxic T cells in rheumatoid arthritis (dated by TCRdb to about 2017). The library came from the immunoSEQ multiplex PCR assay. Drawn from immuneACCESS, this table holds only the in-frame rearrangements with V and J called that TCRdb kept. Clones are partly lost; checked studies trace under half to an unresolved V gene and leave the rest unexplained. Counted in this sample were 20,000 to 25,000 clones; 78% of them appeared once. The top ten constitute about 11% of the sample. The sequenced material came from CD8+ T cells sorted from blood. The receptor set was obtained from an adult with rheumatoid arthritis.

The DNA of the CDR3 is TGCGCCAGCAGCTTGGAGTTCCCGAGAAACTATGGCTACACCTTC. Its translation: CASSLEFPRNYGYTF. The chain recombines TRBV5-1 with TRBJ1-2; D gene uncertain. Germline V gene sequence: CDR1 SGHRS, CDR2 YFSETQ. V was trimmed by 0 bases and J by 2 bases, leaving 11 bases between them. This CDR3 contains 15 residues.

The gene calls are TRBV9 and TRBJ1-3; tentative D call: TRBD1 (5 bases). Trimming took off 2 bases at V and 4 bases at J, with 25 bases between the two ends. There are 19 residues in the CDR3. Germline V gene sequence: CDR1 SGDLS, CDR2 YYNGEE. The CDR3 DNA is TGTGCCAGCAGCGTGACCCGGGACGGACTCACATTGCCGGGAAACACCATATATTTT. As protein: CASSVTRDGLTLPGNTIYF.

The CDR3 loop is CASSLGVLSEDTGELFF. In DNA form, the CDR3 reads TGTGCCAGCAGCTTAGGTGTGTTGTCCGAGGACACCGGGGAGCTGTTTTTT. The rearrangement joins TRBV7-8 to TRBJ2-2, with D unclear. The length of the CDR3 is 17 residues. Germline values: CDR1 SGHVS, CDR2 FQNEAQ. V was clipped by 1 base and J by 3 bases, with 15 bases between them.

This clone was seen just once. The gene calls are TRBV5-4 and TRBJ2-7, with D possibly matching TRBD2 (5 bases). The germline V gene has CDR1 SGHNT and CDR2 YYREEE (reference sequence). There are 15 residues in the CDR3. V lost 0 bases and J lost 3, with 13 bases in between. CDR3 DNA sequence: TGTGCCAGCAGCTTGGCTCGAGGGTCTCACTACGAGCAGTACTTC. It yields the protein CASSLARGSHYEQYF.

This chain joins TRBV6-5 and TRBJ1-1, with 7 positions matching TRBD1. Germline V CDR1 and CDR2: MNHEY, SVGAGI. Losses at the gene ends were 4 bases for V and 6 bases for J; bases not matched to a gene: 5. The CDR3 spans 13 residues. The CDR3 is CASSLQGSSEAFF. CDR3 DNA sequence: TGTGCCAGCAGTTTACAGGGGTCGTCTGAAGCTTTCTTT.

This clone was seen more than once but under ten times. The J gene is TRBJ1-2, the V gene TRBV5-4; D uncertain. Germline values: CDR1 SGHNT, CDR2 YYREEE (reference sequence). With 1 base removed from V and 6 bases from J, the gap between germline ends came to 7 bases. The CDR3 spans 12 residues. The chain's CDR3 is CASSLYSNGYTF. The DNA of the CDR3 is TGTGCCAGCAGCTTGTATAGCAATGGCTACACCTTC. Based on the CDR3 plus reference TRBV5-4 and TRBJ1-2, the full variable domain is ETGVTQSPTHLIKTRGQQVTLRCSSQSGHNTVSWYQQALGQGPQFIFQYYREEENGRGNFPPRFSGLQFPNYSSELNVNALELDDSALYLCASSLYSNGYTFGSGTRLTVV.

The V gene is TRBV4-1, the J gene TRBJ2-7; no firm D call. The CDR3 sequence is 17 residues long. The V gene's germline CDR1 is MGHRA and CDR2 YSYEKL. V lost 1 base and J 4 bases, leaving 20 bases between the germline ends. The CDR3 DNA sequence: TGCGCCAGCAGCCAAGCGAGTGGTCGTGGGAATTTTTACGAGCAGTACTTC. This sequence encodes CASSQASGRGNFYEQYF.

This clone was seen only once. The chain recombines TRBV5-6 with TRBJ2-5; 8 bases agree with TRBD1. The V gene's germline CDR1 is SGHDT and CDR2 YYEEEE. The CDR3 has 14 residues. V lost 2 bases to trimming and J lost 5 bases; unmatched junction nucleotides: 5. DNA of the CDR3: TGTGCCAGCAGCTTAGCAGGGGGCTGGGAGACCCAGTACTTC. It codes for CASSLAGGWETQYF.

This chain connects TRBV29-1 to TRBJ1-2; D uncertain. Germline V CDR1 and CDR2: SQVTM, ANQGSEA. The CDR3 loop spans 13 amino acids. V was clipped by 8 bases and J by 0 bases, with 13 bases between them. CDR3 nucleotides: TGCAGCTCGAAAACAGATACTAACTATGGCTACACCTTC. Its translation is CSSKTDTNYGYTF.

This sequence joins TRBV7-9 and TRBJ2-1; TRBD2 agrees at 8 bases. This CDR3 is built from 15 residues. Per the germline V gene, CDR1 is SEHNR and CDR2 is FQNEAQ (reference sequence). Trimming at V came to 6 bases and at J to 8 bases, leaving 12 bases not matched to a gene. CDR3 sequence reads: CASSPTGGMVYEQFF. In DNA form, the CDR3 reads TGTGCCAGCAGTCCCACGGGAGGGATGGTTTATGAGCAGTTCTTC.

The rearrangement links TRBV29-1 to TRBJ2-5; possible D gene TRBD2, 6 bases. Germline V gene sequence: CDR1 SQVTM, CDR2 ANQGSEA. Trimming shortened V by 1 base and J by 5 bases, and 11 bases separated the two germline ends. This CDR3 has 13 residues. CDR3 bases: TGCAGCGTTGAAGTGATCGGGAGCGAGACCCAGTACTTC. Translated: CSVEVIGSETQYF.

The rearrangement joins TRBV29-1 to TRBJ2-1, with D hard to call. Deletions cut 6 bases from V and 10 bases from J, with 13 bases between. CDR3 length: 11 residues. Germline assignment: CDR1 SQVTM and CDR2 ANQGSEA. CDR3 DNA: TGCAGCGTCGCCCAGTTGGGCGAGCAGTTCTTC. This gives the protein CSVAQLGEQFF.

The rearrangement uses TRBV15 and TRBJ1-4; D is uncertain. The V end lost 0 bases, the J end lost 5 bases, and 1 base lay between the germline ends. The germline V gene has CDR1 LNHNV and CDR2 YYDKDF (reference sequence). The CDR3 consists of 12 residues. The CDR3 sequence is CATSRENEKLFF. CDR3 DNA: TGTGCCACCAGCAGAGAGAATGAAAAACTGTTTTTT.

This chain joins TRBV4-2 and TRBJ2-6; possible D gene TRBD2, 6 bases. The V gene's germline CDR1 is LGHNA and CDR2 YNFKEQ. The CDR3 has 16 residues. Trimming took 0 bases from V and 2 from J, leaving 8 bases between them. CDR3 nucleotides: TGTGCCAGCAGCCAAGACCGGGGGACTGGGGCCAACGTCCTGACTTTC. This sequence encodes CASSQDRGTGANVLTF.

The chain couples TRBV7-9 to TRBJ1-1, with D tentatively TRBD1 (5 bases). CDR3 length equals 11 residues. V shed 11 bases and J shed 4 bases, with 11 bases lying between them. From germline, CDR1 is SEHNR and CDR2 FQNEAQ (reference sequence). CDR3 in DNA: TGTGCCTTAGGGGCGGGCACTGAAGCTTTCTTT. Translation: CALGAGTEAFF.

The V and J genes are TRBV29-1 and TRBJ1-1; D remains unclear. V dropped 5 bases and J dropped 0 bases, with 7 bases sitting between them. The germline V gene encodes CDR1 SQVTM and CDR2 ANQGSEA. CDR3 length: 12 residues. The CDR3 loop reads CSVRTVNTEAFF. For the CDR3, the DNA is TGCAGCGTTCGGACGGTGAACACTGAAGCTTTCTTT.

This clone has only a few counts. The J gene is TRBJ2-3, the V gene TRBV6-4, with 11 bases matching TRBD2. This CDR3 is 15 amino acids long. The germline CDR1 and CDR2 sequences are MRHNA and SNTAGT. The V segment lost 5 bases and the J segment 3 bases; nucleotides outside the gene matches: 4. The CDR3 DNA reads TGTGCCAGCAGTCCCACTAGCGGGAGTACAGATACGCAGTATTTT. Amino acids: CASSPTSGSTDTQYF.

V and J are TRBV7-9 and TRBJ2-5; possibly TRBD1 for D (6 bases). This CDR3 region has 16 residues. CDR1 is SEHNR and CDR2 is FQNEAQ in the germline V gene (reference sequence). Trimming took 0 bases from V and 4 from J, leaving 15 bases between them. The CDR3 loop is CASSLAGTRTRETQYF. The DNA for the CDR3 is TGTGCCAGCAGCTTAGCGGGGACAAGGACAAGAGAGACCCAGTACTTC.

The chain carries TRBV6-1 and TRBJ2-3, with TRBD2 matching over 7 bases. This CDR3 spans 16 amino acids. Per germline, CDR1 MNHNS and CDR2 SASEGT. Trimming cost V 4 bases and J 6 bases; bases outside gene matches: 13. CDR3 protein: CASSAVLAEGMDTQYF. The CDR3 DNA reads TGTGCCAGCAGTGCCGTCCTAGCGGAAGGAATGGATACGCAGTATTTT.